What follows are 7 T cell receptor beta chains derived from one specimen sequenced in a study of T cells in tuberculosis. Only in-frame clones appear in the TCRdb table, and some are missing; sequencing was by immunoSEQ multiplex PCR. The sample has tens of thousands of clones; roughly 90% are singletons. The sample comprised PBMCs. These TCRs come from a donor between 10 and 35 years old with latent tuberculosis or without tuberculosis infection.

The genes are TRBV28 and TRBJ2-7; 9 bases fit TRBD2. Trimming removed 3 bases from V and 5 bases from J; junction bases left unmatched: 5. The CDR3 runs to 14 residues. CDR1 MDHEN and CDR2 SYDVKM come from the germline V gene. Written as DNA, the CDR3 is TGTGCCAGCAGTTTGAGGCGGGGGGGCAACGAGCAGTACTTC. It specifies CASSLRRGGNEQYF.

This rearrangement joins TRBV4-1 to TRBJ2-1, with TRBD1 matching 8 bases. Trimming at V came to 0 bases and at J to 6 bases, leaving 7 bases not matched to a gene. Germline CDR1 MGHRA, CDR2 YSYEKL. CDR3 length: 16 residues. CDR3 sequence (DNA): TGCGCCAGCAGCCAAGATACGACAGGGGTGGGCAATGAGCAGTTCTTC. Its protein is CASSQDTTGVGNEQFF.

The chain links TRBV9 to TRBJ1-2; TRBD1 is a possible D gene (6 bases). The CDR3 is 15 amino acids. CDR1 and CDR2 from the germline V gene are SGDLS and YYNGEE. With 5 bases removed from V and 4 bases from J, the gap between germline ends came to 18 bases. In DNA, the CDR3 is TGTGCCAGCAGGGAAAGTACAGGGTCTCTCTATGGCTACACCTTC. The encoded protein is CASRESTGSLYGYTF.

This chain joins TRBV7-9 and TRBJ2-1, with TRBD2 matching 8 bases. The CDR3 is 16 amino acids. Germline V gene sequence: CDR1 SEHNR, CDR2 FQNEAQ (reference sequence). V trimming: 5 bases; J trimming: 2 bases; junction bases outside the gene matches: 8. The CDR3 DNA reads as TGTGCCAGCAGCCCGCGACTAGCGCGCGCCTACAATGAGCAGTTCTTC. Its protein product is CASSPRLARAYNEQFF.

CDR3 sequence: CASSGGQLNQPQHF. In DNA form, the CDR3 reads TGTGCCAGCAGTGGTGGACAGCTCAATCAGCCCCAGCATTTT. The chain carries TRBV2 and TRBJ1-5, with D possibly being TRBD1 (6 bases). Germline V CDR1 and CDR2: SNHLY, FYNNEI. Trimming left V 4 bases short and J 3 bases short, with 10 bases between. There are 14 residues in the CDR3.

The chain recombines TRBV19 with TRBJ1-2; D might be TRBD1 (5 bases). With 7 bases removed from V and 4 bases from J, the gap between germline ends came to 16 bases. The CDR3 runs 14 residues. Germline assignment: CDR1 LNHDA and CDR2 SQIVND (reference sequence). CDR3 sequence reads: CASTADTGFYGYTF. The CDR3 region has the DNA TGTGCCAGTACGGCGGACACAGGCTTCTATGGCTACACCTTC.

The chain employs TRBV7-2 and TRBJ1-1, with a tentative D call TRBD1 (5 bases). V was trimmed by 5 bases and J by 1 base, leaving 11 bases between them. This CDR3 spans 14 amino acids. Germline CDR1 SGHTA, CDR2 FQGNSA. CDR3 nucleotides: TGTGCCAGCAGCGCCGGGACTTCGAACACTGAAGCTTTCTTT. Residues: CASSAGTSNTEAFF. The whole variable domain, filled in from reference TRBV7-2 and TRBJ1-1, reads GAGVSQSPSNKVTEKGKDVELRCDPISGHTALYWYRQSLGQGLEFLIYFQGNSAPDKSGLPSDRFSAERTGGSVSTLTIQRTQQEDSAVYLCASSAGTSNTEAFFGQGTRLTVV.